The following is a T cell receptor (beta chain) sequence with its context. The V gene lost 0 bases and the J gene lost 1 base, with 10 bases spanning the gap. In germline, CDR1 is MNHEY, CDR2 SVGEGT. The CDR3 runs to 15 residues. As originally analysed: For nucleated cells, counts were estimated from reference gene primer amplification. Profiled with immunoSEQ multiplex PCR; TCRdb holds only in-frame clones, not every one. That table supplies the V and J calls and clone size; D and trimming were determined from the DNA. The top ten hold 2% to 3% of the sample, which has approximately 300,000 clones, roughly nine tenths seen once. In terms of age and location, participants ranged from roughly 18 to 90 years and lived in about 25 US areas. Cohort allocation depended upon clinical history that participants reported. This sample is part of a study of blood T cell repertoires in COVID-19.

Sample: PBMCs or T cells enriched from blood (not recorded which). This chain connects TRBV6-2 or TRBV6-3 to TRBJ2-7; D ambiguous. The source of this sequence is a man in his 60s who had recovered from COVID-19. In nucleotides, the CDR3 is TGTGCCAGCAGTTACTCGGGCAGTCGATCCTACGAGCAGTACTTC. Its protein product is CASSYSGSRSYEQYF.